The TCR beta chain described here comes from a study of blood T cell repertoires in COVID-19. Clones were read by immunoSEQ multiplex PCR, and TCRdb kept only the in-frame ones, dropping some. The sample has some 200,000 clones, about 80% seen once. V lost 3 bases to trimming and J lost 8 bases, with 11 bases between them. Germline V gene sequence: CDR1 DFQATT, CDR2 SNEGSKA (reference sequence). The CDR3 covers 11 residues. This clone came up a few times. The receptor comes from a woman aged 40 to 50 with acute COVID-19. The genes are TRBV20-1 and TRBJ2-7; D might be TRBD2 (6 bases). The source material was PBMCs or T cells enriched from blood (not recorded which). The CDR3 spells CSASRDSQQYF. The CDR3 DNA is TGCAGTGCTAGCCGGGACTCTCAGCAGTACTTC.